The present T cell receptor (beta chain) was sequenced within a study of spatial heterogeneity in lung cancer. Whole-study context: Sequencing consistently turned up more beta-chain sequences than alpha-chain sequences. Whole-study findings and limits: More often at tumor resection than at routine follow-up, ubiquitous expanded tumor TCRs were detected in the blood.

Each CDR3 protein is one row after TCRdb ran MiXCR on the 5' RACE reads. This table holds about 27,000 distinct CDR3 sequences, roughly 5.4% found once. The germline V gene encodes CDR1 LGHNA and CDR2 YNFKEQ. Trimming left V 0 bases short and J 13 bases short, with 22 bases between. The CDR3 is 17 amino acids. Time point described: blood at routine non-recurrence follow-up after resection. Frozen PBMC, nontumor lung or tumor provided whole RNA, which was sequenced unsorted. This clonotype appeared many times. Its antigen is not identified. The clonotype originates from a female donor with early-stage non-small cell lung cancer. The rearrangement joins TRBV4-2 to TRBJ1-6; weak D call: TRBD1 (6 bases). Sequenced material: PBMCs, taken at follow-up. CDR3 protein: CASSQDWTGTGSSPLHF. Here the CDR3 DNA reads TGTGCCAGCAGCCAAGATTGGACGGGCACAGGGTCCTCGCCCCTCCACTTT.